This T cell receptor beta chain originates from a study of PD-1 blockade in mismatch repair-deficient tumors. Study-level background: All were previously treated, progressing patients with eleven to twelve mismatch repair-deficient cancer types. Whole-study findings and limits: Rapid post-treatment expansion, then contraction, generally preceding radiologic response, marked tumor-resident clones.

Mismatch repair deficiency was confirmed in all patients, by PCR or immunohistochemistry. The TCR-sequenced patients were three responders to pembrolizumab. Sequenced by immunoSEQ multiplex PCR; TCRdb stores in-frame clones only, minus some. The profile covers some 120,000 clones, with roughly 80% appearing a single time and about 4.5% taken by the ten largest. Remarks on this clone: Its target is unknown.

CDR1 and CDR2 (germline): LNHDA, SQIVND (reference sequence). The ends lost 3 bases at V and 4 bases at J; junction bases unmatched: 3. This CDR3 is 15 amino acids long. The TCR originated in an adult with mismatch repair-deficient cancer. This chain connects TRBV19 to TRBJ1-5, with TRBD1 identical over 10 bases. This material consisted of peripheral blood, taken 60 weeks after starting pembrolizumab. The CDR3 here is CASSMRTGGNQPQHF. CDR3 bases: TGTGCCAGTAGTATGAGGACAGGGGGGAATCAGCCCCAGCATTTT.